This T cell receptor beta chain was identified during a study of cytomegalovirus exposure and HLA in healthy donors. Across the study: Of some 400 genotyped donors, roughly 81% grouped in the Caucasian-associated ancestry cluster. Findings and caveats of the study: Earlier analysis found most TCR beta V segments productive about 87% or about 30% of the time. Cytomegalovirus association was assigned to approximately 160 TCR beta chains.

PCR used 60 Vbeta primers and 13 Jbeta primers. Here immunoSEQ multiplex PCR was the method, and the copy in TCRdb shows in-frame clones only, minus some. Among approximately 300,000 clones, around 80% were seen once, and the ten largest hold roughly 0.31%. V dropped 2 bases and J dropped 1 base, with 12 bases sitting between them. Per the germline V gene, CDR1 is SGHAT and CDR2 is FQNNGV. The CDR3 totals 15 residues. This clone was seen more than once but under ten times. Antigen specificity is unknown. The sequenced sample consisted of PBMCs. V and J are TRBV11-2 and TRBJ2-7; D ambiguous. The clonotype comes from a girl aged 2-9 years in good health and CMV-seronegative. CDR3 sequence: CASSLFPPRSYEQYF. CDR3 DNA sequence: TGTGCCAGCAGCTTATTCCCCCCCCGGTCCTACGAGCAGTACTTC. Supplemented by reference TRBV11-2 and TRBJ2-7, the full variable domain reads EAGVAQSPRYKIIEKRQSVAFWCNPISGHATLYWYQQILGQGPKLLIQFQNNGVVDDSQLPKDRFSAERLKGVDSTLKIQPAKLEDSAVYLCASSLFPPRSYEQYFGPGTRLTVT.